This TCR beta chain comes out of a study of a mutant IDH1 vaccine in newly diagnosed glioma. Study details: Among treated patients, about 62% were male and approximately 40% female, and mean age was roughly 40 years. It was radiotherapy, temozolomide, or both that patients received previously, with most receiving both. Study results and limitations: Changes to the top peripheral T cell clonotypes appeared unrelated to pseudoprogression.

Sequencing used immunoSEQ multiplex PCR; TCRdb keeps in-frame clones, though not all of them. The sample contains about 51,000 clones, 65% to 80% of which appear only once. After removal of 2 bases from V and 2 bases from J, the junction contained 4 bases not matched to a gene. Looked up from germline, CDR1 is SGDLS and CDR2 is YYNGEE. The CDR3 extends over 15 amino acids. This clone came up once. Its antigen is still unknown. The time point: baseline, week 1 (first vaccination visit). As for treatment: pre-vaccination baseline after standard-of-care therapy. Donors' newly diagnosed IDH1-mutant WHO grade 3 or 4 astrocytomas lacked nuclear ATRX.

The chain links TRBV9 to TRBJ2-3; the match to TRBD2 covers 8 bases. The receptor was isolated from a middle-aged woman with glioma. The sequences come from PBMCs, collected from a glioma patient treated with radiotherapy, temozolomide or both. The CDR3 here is CASSVRGAPTDTQYF. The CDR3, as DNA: TGTGCCAGCAGCGTGCGGGGGGCCCCCACAGATACGCAGTATTTT.